The TCR beta chain under discussion was sequenced for a study of memory CD4+ T cells and cytomegalovirus serostatus. Trimming removed 0 bases at V and 10 bases at J, with 16 bases between. Germline CDR1 is LNHNV and CDR2 is YYDKDF (reference sequence). The CDR3 loop spans 15 amino acids. The sort gate was single viable CD3+CD4+CD8-CD45RO+ cells for memory CD4+ T cells. Serum IgG to CMV pp150, pp28, p38 and p52 defined serostatus. TCRdb's copy holds only in-frame clones and misses some; the assay was immunoSEQ multiplex PCR. The sample has around 45,000 clones, 76% seen once; the top ten hold roughly 2%. Study outcomes and limitations: CD4+ memory repertoires contained about two fifths of the 164 reported CMV TCRbeta sequences.

Turning to this clone: Its antigen is as yet unknown.

The sample comprised memory CD4+ T cells from blood. This chain joins TRBV15 and TRBJ2-1, with D maybe TRBD1 (6 bases). This receptor was identified in an adult in good health and CMV-seronegative. CDR3 DNA: TGTGCCACCAGCAGAGATCTGGCCAGGGGAAACGAGCAGTTCTTC. Encoded protein: CATSRDLARGNEQFF.